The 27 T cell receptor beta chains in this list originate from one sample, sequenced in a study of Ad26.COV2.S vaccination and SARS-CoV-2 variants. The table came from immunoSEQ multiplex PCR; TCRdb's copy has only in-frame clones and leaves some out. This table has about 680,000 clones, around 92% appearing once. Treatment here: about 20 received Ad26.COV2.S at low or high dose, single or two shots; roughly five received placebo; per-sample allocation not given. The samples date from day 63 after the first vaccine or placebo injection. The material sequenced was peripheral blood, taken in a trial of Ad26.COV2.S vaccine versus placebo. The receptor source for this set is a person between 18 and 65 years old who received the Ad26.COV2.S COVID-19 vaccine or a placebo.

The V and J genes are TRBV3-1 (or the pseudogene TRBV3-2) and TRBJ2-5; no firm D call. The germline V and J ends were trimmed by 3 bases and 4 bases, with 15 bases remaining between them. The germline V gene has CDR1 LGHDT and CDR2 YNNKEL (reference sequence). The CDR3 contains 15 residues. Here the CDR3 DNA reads TGTGCCAGCAGCCAGCAGTCTCCCCCCCTAGAGACCCAGTACTTC. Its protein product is CASSQQSPPLETQYF.

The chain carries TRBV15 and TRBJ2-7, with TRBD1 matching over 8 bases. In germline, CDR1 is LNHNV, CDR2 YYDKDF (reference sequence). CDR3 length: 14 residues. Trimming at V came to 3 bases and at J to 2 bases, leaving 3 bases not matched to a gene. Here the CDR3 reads CATSREQGAYEQYF. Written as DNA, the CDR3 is TGTGCCACCAGCAGGGAACAGGGGGCCTACGAGCAGTACTTC. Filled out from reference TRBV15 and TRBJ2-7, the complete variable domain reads DAMVIQNPRYQVTQFGKPVTLSCSQTLNHNVMYWYQQKSSQAPKLLFHYYDKDFNNEADTPDNFQSRRPNTSFCFLDIRSPGLGDTAMYLCATSREQGAYEQYFGPGTRLTVT.

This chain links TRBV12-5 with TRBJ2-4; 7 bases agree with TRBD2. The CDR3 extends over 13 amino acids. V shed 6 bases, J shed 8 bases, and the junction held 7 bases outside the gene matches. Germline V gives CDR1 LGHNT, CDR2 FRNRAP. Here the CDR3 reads CASGSGGGDIQYF. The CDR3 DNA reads TGTGCTAGTGGGTCCGGGGGAGGGGACATTCAGTACTTC.

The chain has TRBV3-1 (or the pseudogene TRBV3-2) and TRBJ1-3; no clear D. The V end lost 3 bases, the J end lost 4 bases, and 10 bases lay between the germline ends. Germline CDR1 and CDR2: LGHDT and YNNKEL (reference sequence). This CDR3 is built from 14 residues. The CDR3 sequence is CASSQAGSGNTIYF. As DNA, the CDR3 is TGTGCCAGCAGCCAGGCGGGGTCGGGAAACACCATATATTTT.

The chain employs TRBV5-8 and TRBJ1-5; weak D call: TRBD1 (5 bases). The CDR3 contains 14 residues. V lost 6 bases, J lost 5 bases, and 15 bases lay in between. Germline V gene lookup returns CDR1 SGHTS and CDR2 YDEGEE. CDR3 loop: CASTPYRGDQPQHF. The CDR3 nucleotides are TGTGCCAGCACCCCGTACAGAGGGGATCAGCCCCAGCATTTT.

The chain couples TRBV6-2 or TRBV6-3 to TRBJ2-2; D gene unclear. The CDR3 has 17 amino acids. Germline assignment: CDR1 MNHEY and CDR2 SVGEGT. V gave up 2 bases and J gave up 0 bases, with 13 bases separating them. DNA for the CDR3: TGTGCCAGCAGTTACCACCGGTACACGGCGAACACCGGGGAGCTGTTTTTT. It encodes CASSYHRYTANTGELFF.

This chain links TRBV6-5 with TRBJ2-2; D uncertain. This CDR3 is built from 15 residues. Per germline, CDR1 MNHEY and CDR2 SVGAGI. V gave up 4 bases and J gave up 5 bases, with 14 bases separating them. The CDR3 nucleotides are TGTGCCAGCAGTTCCGGCGTTGTGGGAACCGGGGAGCTGTTTTTT. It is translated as CASSSGVVGTGELFF.

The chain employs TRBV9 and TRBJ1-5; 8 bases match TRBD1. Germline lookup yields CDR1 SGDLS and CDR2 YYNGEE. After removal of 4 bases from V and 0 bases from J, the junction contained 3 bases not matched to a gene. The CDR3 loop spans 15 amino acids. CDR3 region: CASSLTGDSNQPQHF. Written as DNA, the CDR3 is TGTGCCAGCAGCTTGACAGGGGATAGCAATCAGCCCCAGCATTTT.

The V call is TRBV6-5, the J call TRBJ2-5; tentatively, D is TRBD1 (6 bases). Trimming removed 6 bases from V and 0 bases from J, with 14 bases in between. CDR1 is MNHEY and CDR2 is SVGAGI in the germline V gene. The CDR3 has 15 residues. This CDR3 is CASRRQALYQETQYF. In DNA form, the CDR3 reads TGTGCCAGCAGACGACAGGCTTTGTACCAAGAGACCCAGTACTTC.

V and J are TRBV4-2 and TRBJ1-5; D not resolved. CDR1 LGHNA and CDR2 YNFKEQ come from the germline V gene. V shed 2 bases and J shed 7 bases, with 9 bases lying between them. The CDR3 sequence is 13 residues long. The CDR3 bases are TGTGCCAGCAGCCAATGGGCGAACCAGCCCCAGCATTTT. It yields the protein CASSQWANQPQHF.

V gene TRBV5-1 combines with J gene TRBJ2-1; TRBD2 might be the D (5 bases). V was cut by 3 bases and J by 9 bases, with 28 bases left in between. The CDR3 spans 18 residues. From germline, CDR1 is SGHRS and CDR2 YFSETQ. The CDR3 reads CASSSGPNAPTLAIEQFF. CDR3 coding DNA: TGCGCCAGCAGCTCCGGGCCGAACGCCCCTACTCTAGCAATTGAGCAGTTCTTC.

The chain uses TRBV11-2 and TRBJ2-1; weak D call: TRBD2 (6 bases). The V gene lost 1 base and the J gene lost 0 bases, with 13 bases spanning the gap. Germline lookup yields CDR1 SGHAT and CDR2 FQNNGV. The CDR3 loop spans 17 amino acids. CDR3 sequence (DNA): TGTGCCAGCAGCTTAGGGATAGCGGAAGACTCCTACAATGAGCAGTTCTTC. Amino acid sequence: CASSLGIAEDSYNEQFF.

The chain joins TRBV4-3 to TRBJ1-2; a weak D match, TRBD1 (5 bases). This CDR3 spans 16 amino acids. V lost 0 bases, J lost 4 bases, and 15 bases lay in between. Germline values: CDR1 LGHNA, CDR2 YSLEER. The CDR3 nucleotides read TGCGCCAGCAGCCAAGAAAAGGGACCAGCCGCCTATGGCTACACCTTC. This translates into CASSQEKGPAAYGYTF.

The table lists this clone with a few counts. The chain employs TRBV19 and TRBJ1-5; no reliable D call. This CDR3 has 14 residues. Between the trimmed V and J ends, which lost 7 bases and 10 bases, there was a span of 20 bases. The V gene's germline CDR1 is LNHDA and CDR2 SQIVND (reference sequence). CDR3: CASTSGYTRRPQHF. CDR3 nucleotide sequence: TGTGCCAGTACCTCCGGGTATACCAGGAGACCCCAGCATTTT.

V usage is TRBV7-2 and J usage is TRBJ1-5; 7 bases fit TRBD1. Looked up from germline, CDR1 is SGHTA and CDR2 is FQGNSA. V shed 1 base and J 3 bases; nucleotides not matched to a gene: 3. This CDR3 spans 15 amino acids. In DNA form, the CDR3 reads TGTGCCAGCAGCTTAGTCAGGGGGACCAATCAGCCCCAGCATTTT. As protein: CASSLVRGTNQPQHF.

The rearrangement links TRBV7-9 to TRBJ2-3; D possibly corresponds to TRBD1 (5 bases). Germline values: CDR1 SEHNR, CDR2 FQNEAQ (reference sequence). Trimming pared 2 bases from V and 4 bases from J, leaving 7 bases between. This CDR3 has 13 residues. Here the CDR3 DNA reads TGTGCCAGCAGCTTACCAGGGTCAGATACGCAGTATTTT. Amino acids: CASSLPGSDTQYF.

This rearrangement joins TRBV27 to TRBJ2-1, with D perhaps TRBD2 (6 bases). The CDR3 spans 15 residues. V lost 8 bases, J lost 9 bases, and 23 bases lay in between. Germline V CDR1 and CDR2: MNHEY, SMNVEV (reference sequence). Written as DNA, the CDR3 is TGTGCCAGCGGGCCGAGAGGAACGGGAGACGTTGAGCAGTTCTTC. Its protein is CASGPRGTGDVEQFF.

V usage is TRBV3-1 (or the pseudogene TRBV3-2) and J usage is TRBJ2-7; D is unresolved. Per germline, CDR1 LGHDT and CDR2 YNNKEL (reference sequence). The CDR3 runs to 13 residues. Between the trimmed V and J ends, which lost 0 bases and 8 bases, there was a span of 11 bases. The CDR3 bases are TGTGCCAGCAGCCAAGATTTAAGGGAAAAGCAGTACTTC. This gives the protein CASSQDLREKQYF.

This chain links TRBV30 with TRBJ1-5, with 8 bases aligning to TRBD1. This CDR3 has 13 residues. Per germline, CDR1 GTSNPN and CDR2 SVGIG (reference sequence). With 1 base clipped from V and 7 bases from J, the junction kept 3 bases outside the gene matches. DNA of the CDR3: TGTGCCTGGAGTGGGGACAGGCGGCAGCCCCAGCATTTT. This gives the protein CAWSGDRRQPQHF.

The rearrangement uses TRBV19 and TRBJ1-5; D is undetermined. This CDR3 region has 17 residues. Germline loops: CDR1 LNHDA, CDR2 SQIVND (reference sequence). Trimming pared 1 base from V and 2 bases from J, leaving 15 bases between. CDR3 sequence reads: CASSIGRVAGGNQPQHF. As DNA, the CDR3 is TGTGCCAGTAGTATAGGGAGGGTTGCGGGAGGCAATCAGCCCCAGCATTTT. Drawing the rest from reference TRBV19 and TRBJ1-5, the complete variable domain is DGGITQSPKYLFRKEGQNVTLSCEQNLNHDAMYWYRQDPGQGLRLIYYSQIVNDFQKGDIAEGYSVSREKKESFPLTVTSAQKNPTAFYLCASSIGRVAGGNQPQHFGDGTRLSIL.

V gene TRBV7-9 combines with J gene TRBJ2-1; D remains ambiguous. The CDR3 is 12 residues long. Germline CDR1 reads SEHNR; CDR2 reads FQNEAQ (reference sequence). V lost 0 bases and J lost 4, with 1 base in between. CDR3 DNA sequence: TGTGCCAGCAGCTTAGCATACAATGAGCAGTTCTTC. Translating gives CASSLAYNEQFF.

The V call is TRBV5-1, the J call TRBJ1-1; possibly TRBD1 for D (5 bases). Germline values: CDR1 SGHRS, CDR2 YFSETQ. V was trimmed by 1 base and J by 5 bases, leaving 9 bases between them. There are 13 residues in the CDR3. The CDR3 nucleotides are TGCGCCAGCAGCTTGTTGGGGGAGACTGAAGCTTTCTTT. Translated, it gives CASSLLGETEAFF. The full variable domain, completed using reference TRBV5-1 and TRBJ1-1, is KAGVTQTPRYLIKTRGQQVTLSCSPISGHRSVSWYQQTPGQGLQFLFEYFSETQRNKGNFPGRFSGRQFSNSRSEMNVSTLELGDSALYLCASSLLGETEAFFGQGTRLTVV.

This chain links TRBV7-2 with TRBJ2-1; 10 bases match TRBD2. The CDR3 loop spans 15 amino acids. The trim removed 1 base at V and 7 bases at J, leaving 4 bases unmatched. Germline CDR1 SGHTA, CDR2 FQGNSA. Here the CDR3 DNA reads TGTGCCAGCAGCTTAGTGGCTAGCGGGAGTAATGAGCAGTTCTTC. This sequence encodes CASSLVASGSNEQFF.

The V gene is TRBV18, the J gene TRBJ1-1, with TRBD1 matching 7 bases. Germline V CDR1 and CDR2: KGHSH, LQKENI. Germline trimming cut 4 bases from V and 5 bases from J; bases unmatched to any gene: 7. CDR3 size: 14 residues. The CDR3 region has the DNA TGTGCCAGCTCACGCGGGACAGCGAAAACTGAAGCTTTCTTT. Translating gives CASSRGTAKTEAFF.

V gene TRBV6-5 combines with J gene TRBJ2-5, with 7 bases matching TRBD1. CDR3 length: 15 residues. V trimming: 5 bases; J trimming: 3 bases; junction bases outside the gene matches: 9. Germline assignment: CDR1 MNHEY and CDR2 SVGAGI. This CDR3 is CASSRFTTGEETQYF. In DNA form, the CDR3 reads TGTGCCAGCAGTAGGTTCACTACAGGGGAAGAGACCCAGTACTTC.

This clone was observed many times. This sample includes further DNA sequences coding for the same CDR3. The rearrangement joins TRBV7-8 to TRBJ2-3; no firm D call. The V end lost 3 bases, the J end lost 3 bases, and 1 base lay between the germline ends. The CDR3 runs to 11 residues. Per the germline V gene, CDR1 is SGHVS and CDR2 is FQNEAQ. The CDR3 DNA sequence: TGTGCCAGCAGCTTGACAGATACGCAGTATTTT. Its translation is CASSLTDTQYF.

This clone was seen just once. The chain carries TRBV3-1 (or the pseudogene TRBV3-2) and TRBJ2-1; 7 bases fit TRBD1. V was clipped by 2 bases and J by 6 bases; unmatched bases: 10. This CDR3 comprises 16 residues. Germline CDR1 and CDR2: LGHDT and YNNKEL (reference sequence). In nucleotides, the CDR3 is TGTGCCAGCAGCCAACCAACAGGGGACGCTGGCAATGAGCAGTTCTTC. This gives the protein CASSQPTGDAGNEQFF.